These T cell receptor beta chains were read from a single sample in a study of T-cell reconstitution after alpha-beta-depleted transplantation in children. TCRdb independently ran MiXCR on the PCR reads; one entry per CDR3 protein. This table has some 200,000 distinct CDR3 sequences, roughly 6.5% appearing once. Sample: PBMCs, taken before TCRalphabeta/CD19-depleted stem cell transplant. These TCRs come from a girl in the first two years of life with combined immunodeficiency, due to receive a stem cell transplant. CDR3s leave out the opening cysteine and the closing phenylalanine or tryptophan. Fields, in order: J gene, V gene, CDR3 protein.

j_gene: TRBJ2-5
v_gene: TRBV21-1
CDR3aa: ASSKTRLAGGYQETQY

j_gene: TRBJ1-4
v_gene: TRBV27
CDR3aa: ASSLTPGREKLF

j_gene: TRBJ2-3
v_gene: TRBV6-5
CDR3aa: ASSYRTSGGGTDTQY

j_gene: TRBJ1-2
v_gene: TRBV5-1
CDR3aa: ASSLGFATGEGGYT

j_gene: TRBJ2-2
v_gene: TRBV29-1
CDR3aa: SVEALLLGSGTGELF

j_gene: TRBJ1-2
v_gene: TRBV6-5
CDR3aa: ASSYEEDRGWYGYT

j_gene: TRBJ2-7
v_gene: TRBV5-6
CDR3aa: ASSLSPGTTASYEQY

j_gene: TRBJ2-1
v_gene: TRBV6-2/TRBV6-3
CDR3aa: ASRAWANEQF

j_gene: TRBJ2-5
v_gene: TRBV6-1
CDR3aa: ASSQTSGIKETQY

j_gene: TRBJ2-2
v_gene: TRBV7-2
CDR3aa: ASLPGTGENTGELF

j_gene: TRBJ2-1
v_gene: TRBV27
CDR3aa: ASSPGRLGEQF

j_gene: TRBJ2-1
v_gene: TRBV7-3
CDR3aa: ASSPWTSGERYNEQF

j_gene: TRBJ2-5
v_gene: TRBV7-2
CDR3aa: ASSLIGGAETQY

j_gene: TRBJ2-1
v_gene: TRBV12-3/TRBV12-4
CDR3aa: ASSLSVATLSGEQF

j_gene: TRBJ2-7
v_gene: TRBV4-1
CDR3aa: ASSQSRDSPYEQY

j_gene: TRBJ1-3
v_gene: TRBV6-5
CDR3aa: ASIKGNTIY

j_gene: TRBJ1-2
v_gene: TRBV12-3/TRBV12-4
CDR3aa: ASSFFVPGGDGYT

j_gene: TRBJ2-7
v_gene: TRBV28
CDR3aa: AVESSYEQY

j_gene: TRBJ2-5
v_gene: TRBV7-3
CDR3aa: ASSFLASGGKETQY

j_gene: TRBJ2-2
v_gene: TRBV6-2/TRBV6-3
CDR3aa: ASSYLAAYNTGELF

j_gene: TRBJ2-1
v_gene: TRBV7-2
CDR3aa: ASSLAALARYNEQF

j_gene: TRBJ2-3
v_gene: TRBV28
CDR3aa: ASRWTNTNQDTQY

j_gene: TRBJ1-2
v_gene: TRBV9
CDR3aa: ASSLPQGGYT

j_gene: TRBJ2-2
v_gene: TRBV4-1
CDR3aa: ASSQDPLTGELF

j_gene: TRBJ2-1
v_gene: TRBV12-3/TRBV12-4
CDR3aa: ASSPGQTSYNEQF

j_gene: TRBJ2-2
v_gene: TRBV9
CDR3aa: ASSVRGTGELF

j_gene: TRBJ1-4
v_gene: TRBV5-1
CDR3aa: ASSLDASEKLF

j_gene: TRBJ2-7
v_gene: TRBV5-5
CDR3aa: ASSLDVGTGSYEQY

j_gene: TRBJ2-1
v_gene: TRBV7-9
CDR3aa: ASSYPRLAGVNEQF

j_gene: TRBJ1-2
v_gene: TRBV12-3/TRBV12-4
CDR3aa: ASIRDRVAGYT

j_gene: TRBJ1-1
v_gene: TRBV20-1
CDR3aa: SARDYNGVENTEAF

j_gene: TRBJ2-3
v_gene: TRBV24-1
CDR3aa: ATSDPTTTSGSTDTQY

j_gene: TRBJ2-7
v_gene: TRBV4-2
CDR3aa: ASTLGFPGTVSYEQY

j_gene: TRBJ2-7
v_gene: TRBV20-1
CDR3aa: CAREPGQGGYYEQY

j_gene: TRBJ2-6
v_gene: TRBV2
CDR3aa: ASSPGTASSGANVLT

j_gene: TRBJ2-7
v_gene: TRBV5-1
CDR3aa: ASRVFASYELY

j_gene: TRBJ2-7
v_gene: TRBV18
CDR3aa: ASSPDGTSYEQY